These 24 T cell receptor beta chains originate from one sample sequenced in a study of shared clonotypes between healthy human individuals. Clones were sequenced by immunoSEQ multiplex PCR, and TCRdb holds only the in-frame ones, with some missing. The sample records over 1.4 million clones, roughly 96% being singletons. The sequenced sample was naive CD4+ T cells sorted from blood. The subset is: CD45RA+ positively selected. The receptors shown here come from a young man in good health.

The chain has TRBV5-4 and TRBJ2-7, with D possibly TRBD1 on 6 matching bases. This CDR3 spans 16 amino acids. Germline CDR1 SGHNT, CDR2 YYREEE (reference sequence). Trimming took off 0 bases at V and 2 bases at J, with 15 bases between the two ends. CDR3 bases: TGTGCCAGCAGCTTGGGGCAGGGGTACAAAGCCTACGAGCAGTACTTC. Its translation is CASSLGQGYKAYEQYF.

This clone was recorded only once. The chain combines TRBV28 with TRBJ2-7; TRBD1 matches 7 bases. The CDR3 is 15 amino acids. Germline V CDR1 and CDR2: MDHEN, SYDVKM. V shed 2 bases and J 2 bases; nucleotides not matched to a gene: 6. The CDR3 coding sequence is TGTGCCAGCAGTTTAGCCGGGGACAGAGCCTACGAGCAGTACTTC. Translated, it gives CASSLAGDRAYEQYF.

This clone has a single count. The J gene is TRBJ2-1, the V gene TRBV15; 9 bases are a match to TRBD2. Trimming removed 1 base from V and 7 bases from J; junction bases left unmatched: 8. Germline CDR1 and CDR2: LNHNV and YYDKDF (reference sequence). CDR3 length: 16 amino acids. The CDR3 region has the DNA TGTGCCACCAGCAGAGTACCGGGACTAGCATCAAATGAGCAGTTCTTC. Its translation: CATSRVPGLASNEQFF. Full variable domain (remainder filled in from reference TRBV15 and TRBJ2-1): DAMVIQNPRYQVTQFGKPVTLSCSQTLNHNVMYWYQQKSSQAPKLLFHYYDKDFNNEADTPDNFQSRRPNTSFCFLDIRSPGLGDTAMYLCATSRVPGLASNEQFFGPGTRLTVL.

This chain links TRBV6-6 with TRBJ2-7; TRBD2 matches 12 bases. This CDR3 has 15 amino acids. Unmatched junction bases numbered 7, after V lost 6 bases and J lost 4 bases. CDR1 is MNHNY, CDR2 SVGAGI, per germline (reference sequence). The CDR3 loop is CASRARLAGAYEQYF. The CDR3 region has the DNA TGTGCCAGCAGAGCAAGACTAGCGGGAGCTTACGAGCAGTACTTC.

The chain links TRBV15 to TRBJ1-5; D perhaps matches TRBD1 (6 bases). CDR1 LNHNV and CDR2 YYDKDF come from the germline V gene (reference sequence). Trimming took 2 bases from V and 6 from J, leaving 11 bases between them. This CDR3 comprises 14 residues. As DNA, the CDR3 is TGTGCCACCAGCAGAAGGGGGGTGGGTCAGCCCCAGCATTTT. Translation: CATSRRGVGQPQHF.

The chain uses TRBV6-6 and TRBJ2-5; no definite D call. The CDR3 totals 14 residues. Trimming shortened V by 3 bases and J by 0 bases, and 8 bases separated the two germline ends. Looked up from germline, CDR1 is MNHNY and CDR2 is SVGAGI (reference sequence). The CDR3 protein is CASSYWQDQETQYF. Written as DNA, the CDR3 is TGTGCCAGCAGTTATTGGCAGGACCAAGAGACCCAGTACTTC.

This chain connects TRBV6-5 to TRBJ2-1; TRBD2 matches 12 bases. Per germline, CDR1 MNHEY and CDR2 SVGAGI. J lost 6 bases, V lost 6 bases, and 6 bases had no gene match. CDR3 length equals 15 residues. The chain's CDR3 is CASRRLAGEGNEQFF. The CDR3 DNA reads as TGTGCCAGCAGGCGACTAGCGGGAGAGGGCAATGAGCAGTTCTTC.

This clone has just one count. The rearrangement joins TRBV6-1 to TRBJ2-1; D is unclear. This CDR3 region has 14 residues. Deletions cut 4 bases from V and 5 bases from J, with 12 bases between. Germline-derived CDR1 and CDR2 are MNHNS and SASEGT. The CDR3 spells CASSVQRTNNEQFF. CDR3 DNA sequence: TGTGCCAGCAGTGTACAGCGCACCAACAATGAGCAGTTCTTC.

This clone has just a few counts. The chain joins TRBV2 to TRBJ2-2, with a weak D call TRBD2 (5 bases). The CDR3 sequence is 15 residues long. The V end was cut by 2 bases, the J end by 5 bases, with 12 bases between. Germline CDR1 reads SNHLY; CDR2 reads FYNNEI. The CDR3 DNA reads as TGTGCCAGCAGTGAAACAAGCGGAGGTACCGGGGAGCTGTTTTTT. Translated, it gives CASSETSGGTGELFF.

The genes are TRBV30 and TRBJ2-1, with TRBD2 matching 11 bases. Germline V lookup: CDR1 GTSNPN, CDR2 SVGIG (reference sequence). The CDR3 is made up of 16 amino acids. The V segment lost 5 bases and the J segment 4 bases; nucleotides outside the gene matches: 10. The CDR3: CAWAFLLAGVYNEQFF. CDR3 sequence (DNA): TGTGCCTGGGCCTTCTTACTAGCGGGAGTGTACAATGAGCAGTTCTTC.

This clone was detected once. The CDR3 DNA follows: TGTGCCAGCAGCTTAGTCGAACCGGGACAGGGAACCTACGAGCAGTACTTC. It codes for CASSLVEPGQGTYEQYF. The gene calls are TRBV7-2 and TRBJ2-7; 9 nucleotides align to TRBD1. Germline CDR1 is SGHTA and CDR2 is FQGNSA. CDR3 size: 17 residues. The trim removed 1 base at V and 2 bases at J, leaving 9 bases unmatched.

A remark on this clone: Other DNA sequences within the sample encode an identical CDR3. The chain uses TRBV5-1 and TRBJ2-7; D is uncertain. The CDR3 length is 13 residues. Germline loops: CDR1 SGHRS, CDR2 YFSETQ. V was cut by 0 bases and J by 2 bases, with 6 bases left in between. The CDR3 nucleotides read TGCGCCAGCAGCTTGGAGGCACCCTACGAGCAGTACTTC. This translates into CASSLEAPYEQYF.

The J gene is TRBJ2-7, the V gene TRBV27; no definite D call. Germline-derived CDR1 and CDR2 are MNHEY and SMNVEV (reference sequence). The CDR3 is 14 amino acids. Trimming cost V 2 bases and J 3 bases, with 11 bases left between them. CDR3 sequence reads: CASSLRLSNYEQYF. The CDR3 DNA is TGTGCCAGCAGTTTACGGTTGAGTAACTACGAGCAGTACTTC.

This chain connects TRBV30 to TRBJ2-1, with a possible D match to TRBD2 (5 bases). CDR3 length: 14 amino acids. Between the trimmed V and J ends, which lost 3 bases and 10 bases, there was a span of 19 bases. The germline V gene has CDR1 GTSNPN and CDR2 SVGIG (reference sequence). This CDR3 reads CAWRQQTSGVEQFF. CDR3 bases: TGTGCCTGGAGGCAACAAACTTCCGGGGTAGAGCAGTTCTTC.

The chain is built from TRBV7-2 and TRBJ2-2, with D perhaps matching TRBD1 (5 bases). Germline V gene data show CDR1 as SGHTA and CDR2 as FQGNSA. The V end lost 2 bases, the J end lost 6 bases, and 25 bases lay between the germline ends. This CDR3 is 19 amino acids long. The CDR3 loop is CASSLTTPGKVGFAGELFF. The CDR3 DNA sequence: TGTGCCAGCAGCTTAACCACTCCAGGGAAAGTTGGTTTCGCCGGGGAGCTGTTTTTT.

This clone has just one count. This sequence joins TRBV6-5 and TRBJ1-5, with D maybe TRBD1 (6 bases). Trimming stripped 6 bases from V and 2 bases from J, with 14 bases between. CDR1 is MNHEY, CDR2 SVGAGI, per germline. The CDR3 contains 15 residues. CDR3 amino acids: CASRNIGGGNQPQHF. For the CDR3, the DNA is TGTGCCAGCAGAAATATCGGGGGCGGCAATCAGCCCCAGCATTTT.

CDR3 DNA: TGTGCCAGCAGCTTACTCGGGGCTAAGAACACTGAAGCTTTCTTT. Translating it yields CASSLLGAKNTEAFF. This chain uses TRBV7-3 with TRBJ1-1; weak D call: TRBD1 (5 bases). Germline CDR1 is SGHTA and CDR2 is FQGTGA. The V end was cut by 2 bases, the J end by 1 base, with 11 bases between. This CDR3 spans 15 amino acids.

V and J are TRBV10-1 and TRBJ2-5, with 12 positions matching TRBD2. Trimming removed 4 bases from V and 0 bases from J; junction bases left unmatched: 6. There are 17 residues in the CDR3. Germline CDR1 WNHNN, CDR2 SYGVQD (reference sequence). The DNA for the CDR3 is TGCGCCAGCAGTGTGGGACTAGCGGGCGGACACCAAGAGACCCAGTACTTC. Its translation: CASSVGLAGGHQETQYF.

The rearrangement joins TRBV5-4 to TRBJ2-7; weak D call: TRBD1 (5 bases). This CDR3 comprises 12 residues. In germline, CDR1 is SGHNT, CDR2 YYREEE (reference sequence). The V end lost 2 bases, the J end lost 6 bases, and 9 bases lay between the germline ends. The CDR3 reads CASSLSGSEQYF. CDR3 DNA sequence: TGTGCCAGCAGCTTATCAGGGTCCGAGCAGTACTTC.

The V call is TRBV6-5, the J call TRBJ2-3; no reliable D call. Looked up from germline, CDR1 is MNHEY and CDR2 is SVGAGI. This CDR3 contains 11 residues. The V end lost 6 bases, the J end lost 4 bases, and 5 bases lay between the germline ends. DNA for the CDR3: TGTGCCAGCAGCACCCCAGATACGCAGTATTTT. Protein: CASSTPDTQYF.

This sequence joins TRBV7-2 and TRBJ2-1, with D unclear. Looked up from germline, CDR1 is SGHTA and CDR2 is FQGNSA. The CDR3 is 15 residues long. The ends were cut back, 3 bases at V and 0 bases at J, with 9 bases in the middle. CDR3 loop: CASSLELDSYNEQFF. CDR3 DNA sequence: TGTGCCAGCAGCTTGGAACTCGACTCCTACAATGAGCAGTTCTTC.

As to this clone: The sample holds other DNA sequences that translate to the same CDR3. The chain carries TRBV7-9 and TRBJ1-2, with 8 positions matching TRBD1. V gave up 5 bases and J gave up 4 bases; unmatched junction bases: 9. The CDR3 is made up of 15 amino acids. Germline V gene sequence: CDR1 SEHNR, CDR2 FQNEAQ (reference sequence). CDR3 sequence: CASSPRTGTGYGYTF. DNA of the CDR3: TGTGCCAGCAGCCCCCGGACAGGGACGGGCTATGGCTACACCTTC.

Only one count was recorded for this clone. CDR3 loop: CASSFGQATHEQYF. In nucleotides, the CDR3 is TGTGCCAGCAGCTTCGGGCAGGCCACCCACGAGCAGTACTTC. The chain links TRBV5-8 to TRBJ2-7; D not resolved. Looked up from germline, CDR1 is SGHTS and CDR2 is YDEGEE. Trimming cost V 2 bases and J 5 bases, with 14 bases left between them. The CDR3 runs to 14 residues.

The genes are TRBV11-3 and TRBJ1-5, with D hard to call. The germline V gene has CDR1 SGHNT and CDR2 YENEEA. Trimming cost V 4 bases and J 7 bases, with 11 bases left between them. There are 13 residues in the CDR3. The CDR3 region has the DNA TGTGCCAGCAGCTACGGAGGAGGGCAGCCCCAGCATTTT. Amino acids: CASSYGGGQPQHF. Together with reference TRBV11-3 and TRBJ1-5, the CDR3 gives the full variable domain: EAGVVQSPRYKIIEKKQPVAFWCNPISGHNTLYWYLQNLGQGPELLIRYENEEAVDDSQLPKDRFSAERLKGVDSTLKIQPAELGDSAVYLCASSYGGGQPQHFGDGTRLSIL.